This T cell receptor beta chain was sequenced in a study of blood T cells in healthy people across ages. PBMCs, at least 6 million per sample, were isolated. Sample-barcoded 5' priming and a J-beta primer mix drove a second PCR of about 6 to 12 cycles. Each cDNA was tagged by a template-switch adaptor containing 12 random nucleotides. TCRdb recomputed calls from the 5' RACE reads with MiXCR, one row per CDR3 protein. The top ten clones hold about 2.9% of a sample with roughly 800,000 distinct CDR3 sequences, around a quarter of them seen once. This CDR3 is 15 amino acids long. Germline lookup yields CDR1 SGHRS and CDR2 YFSETQ. V lost 4 bases, J lost 3 bases, and 16 bases lay in between. The same specimen was also included in a second study, on T cells of mothers and their children. As that report states: The study found slightly higher but non-significant overlap in related versus unrelated mother-child pairs.

The receptor was isolated from a boy younger than 18 in good health. The chain employs TRBV5-1 and TRBJ1-2; D is unclear. The sequencing sample was made of blood. The CDR3 sequence is CASSVGSAEDYGYTF. The CDR3 coding sequence is TGCGCCAGCAGCGTCGGGAGCGCGGAAGACTATGGCTACACCTTC.